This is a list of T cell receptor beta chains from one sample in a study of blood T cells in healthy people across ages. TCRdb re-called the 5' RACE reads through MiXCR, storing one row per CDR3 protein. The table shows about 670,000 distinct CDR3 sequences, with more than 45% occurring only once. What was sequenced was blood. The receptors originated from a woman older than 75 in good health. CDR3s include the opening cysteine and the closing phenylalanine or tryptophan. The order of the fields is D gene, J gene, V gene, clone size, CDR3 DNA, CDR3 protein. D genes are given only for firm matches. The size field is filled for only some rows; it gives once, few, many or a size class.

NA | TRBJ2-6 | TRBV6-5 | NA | TGTGCCAGCACCACGGGTCCCCCTGGGGCCAACGTCCTGACTTTC | CASTTGPPGANVLTF
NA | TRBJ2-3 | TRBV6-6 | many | TGTGCCAGCAGCCGGGGGCAGGGAGCGGCACACACAGATACGCAGTATTTT | CASSRGQGAAHTDTQYF
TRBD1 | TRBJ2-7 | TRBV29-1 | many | TGCAGCGTTGAAGCCCTAGAACCGGGACAGTCCTACGAGCAGTACTTC | CSVEALEPGQSYEQYF
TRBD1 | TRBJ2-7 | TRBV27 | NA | TGTGCCAGCATTTCCGGGACAGCCTACGGGCAGTACTTC | CASISGTAYGQYF
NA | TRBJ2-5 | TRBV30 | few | TGTGCCTGGAGTGTCGGGGGACCTAAAGAGACCCAGTACTTC | CAWSVGGPKETQYF
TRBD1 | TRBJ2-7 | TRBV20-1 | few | TGCAGTGCTACTCGGGACAGCTACGAGCAGTACTTC | CSATRDSYEQYF
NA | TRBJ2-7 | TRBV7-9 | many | TGTGCCAGCAGCACTGACAGTTCCTACGAGCAGTACTTC | CASSTDSSYEQYF
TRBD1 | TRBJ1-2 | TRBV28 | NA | TGTGCCAGCAGTTTAACCCACAGGGGAAATGGCTACACCTTC | CASSLTHRGNGYTF
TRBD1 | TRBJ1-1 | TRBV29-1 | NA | TGCAGCGGTGACAGGGCTGACACTGAAGCTTTCTTT | CSGDRADTEAFF
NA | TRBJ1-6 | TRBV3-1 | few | TGTGCCAGCAGCCATCTGGGGTCGGATTCACCCCTCCACTTT | CASSHLGSDSPLHF
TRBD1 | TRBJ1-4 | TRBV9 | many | TGTGCCAGCAGCGGAGACAGGGGTTCTAATGAAAAACTGTTTTTT | CASSGDRGSNEKLFF
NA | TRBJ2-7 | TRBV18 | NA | TGTGCCAGCTCTACCCGACAGACCCGAAGCCGCGAGCAGTACTTC | CASSTRQTRSREQYF
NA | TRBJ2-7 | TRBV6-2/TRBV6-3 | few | TGTGCCAGCAGTTACGCGGCGGGATCGGAGGAGCAGTACTTC | CASSYAAGSEEQYF
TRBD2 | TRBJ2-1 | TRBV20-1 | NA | TGCAGTGCTAGGCCAAATGTAGCGGGGTTAAGCTCCTACAATGAGCAGCTCTTC | CSARPNVAGLSSYNEQLF
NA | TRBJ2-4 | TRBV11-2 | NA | TGTGCCAGCAGCTTAGGAGTAGGAGGGCTAAACAAAAACATTCAGTACTTC | CASSLGVGGLNKNIQYF
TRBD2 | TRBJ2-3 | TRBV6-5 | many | TGTGCCAGCAGTCGGACTAGCGGGGGGGGGGCAGATACGCAGTATTTT | CASSRTSGGGADTQYF
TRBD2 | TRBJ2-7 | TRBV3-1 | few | TGTGCCAGCAGCCGAGCGGGACTCTCCTACGAGCAGTACTTC | CASSRAGLSYEQYF
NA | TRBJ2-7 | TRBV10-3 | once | TGTGCCATCAGTGTAGGGACGCAGGAAAACTACGAGCAGTACTTC | CAISVGTQENYEQYF
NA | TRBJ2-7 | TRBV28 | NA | TGTGCCAGCAGTTTATCGCCAGGGGCCTACGAGCAGTACTTC | CASSLSPGAYEQYF
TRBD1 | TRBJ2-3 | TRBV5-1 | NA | TGCGCCAGCGGACCGGGACAGCAAAGCACAGATACGCAGTATTTT | CASGPGQQSTDTQYF
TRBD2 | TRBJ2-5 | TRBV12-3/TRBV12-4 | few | TGTGCCAGCAGTTTAGAGGGTAGCGGGGCCCCTCCGTACTTC | CASSLEGSGAPPYF
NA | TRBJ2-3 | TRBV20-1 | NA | TGCAGTGCTAGGAGTGTTATTGGCACAGATACGCAGTATTTT | CSARSVIGTDTQYF
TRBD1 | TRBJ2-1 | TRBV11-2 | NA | TGTGCCAGCAGCTTAGATCAGGGGGACAGCCTTTTACCGGAGCAGTTCTTC | CASSLDQGDSLLPEQFF
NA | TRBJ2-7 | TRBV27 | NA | TGTGCCACCGACGGAACCCTAGCGCCTCACTACGAGCAGTACTTC | CATDGTLAPHYEQYF
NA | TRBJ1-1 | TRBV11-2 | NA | TGTGCCAGCAGCTTAGGGAGGCATCCCGCGGGGCCGAACACTGAAGCTTTCTTT | CASSLGRHPAGPNTEAFF
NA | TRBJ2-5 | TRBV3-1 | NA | TGTGCCGGCAGCCGTCAAGAGACCCAGTACTTC | CAGSRQETQYF
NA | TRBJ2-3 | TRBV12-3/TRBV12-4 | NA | TGTGCCAGCACCCCGTCGGGGGTAGATACGCAGTATTTT | CASTPSGVDTQYF
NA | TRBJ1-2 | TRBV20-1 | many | TGCAGTGCCCCCGACAAGGGTAACTATGGCTACACCTTC | CSAPDKGNYGYTF
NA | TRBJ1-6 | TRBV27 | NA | TGTGCCAGCAGTTCAGCCTTTCCGACAGGATCTCCGCCCCCCTATAATTCACCCCTCCACTTT | CASSSAFPTGSPPPYNSPLHF
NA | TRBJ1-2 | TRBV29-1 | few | TGCAGCGTTGATCCTAGGGACTCCGCTAACTATGGCTACACCTTC | CSVDPRDSANYGYTF
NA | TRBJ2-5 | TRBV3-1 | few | TGTGCCAGCAGCCAAGAGACCGGCGGCCAGTACTTC | CASSQETGGQYF
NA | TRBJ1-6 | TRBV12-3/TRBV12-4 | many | TGTGCCAGCAGTCCTGTGAGTTCACCCCTCCACTTT | CASSPVSSPLHF
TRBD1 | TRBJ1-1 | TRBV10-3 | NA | TGTGCCATCAGGAGGGACAGCGTGAACACTGAAGCTTTCTTT | CAIRRDSVNTEAFF
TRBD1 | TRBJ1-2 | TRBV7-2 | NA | TGTGCCAGCAGCTTAGCTGTGACAGGGTCTTATGGCTACACCTTC | CASSLAVTGSYGYTF
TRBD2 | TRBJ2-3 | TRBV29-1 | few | TGCAGCCCAGTGACTAGCGGGGGTGCTAGCACAGATACGCAGTATTTT | CSPVTSGGASTDTQYF
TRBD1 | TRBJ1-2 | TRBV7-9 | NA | TGTGCCAGCAGCCACGCGGGACAGGGGGGATGGGGCTACACCTTC | CASSHAGQGGWGYTF
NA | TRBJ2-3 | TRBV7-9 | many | TGTGCCAGCAGCTTAGATGCGGGACCCACAGATACGCAGTATTTT | CASSLDAGPTDTQYF
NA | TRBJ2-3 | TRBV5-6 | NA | TGTGCCAGCAGCTTGGGGGGTCTAGCCTTGGCAGATACGCAGTATTTT | CASSLGGLALADTQYF
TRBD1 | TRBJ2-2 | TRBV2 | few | TGTGCCAGCAGTAACCTCCGGGACAGATACACCGGGGAGCTGTTTTTT | CASSNLRDRYTGELFF
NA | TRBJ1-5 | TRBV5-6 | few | TGTGCCAGCAGCTTGGGAGGGATCACCAACAATCAGCCCCAGCATTTT | CASSLGGITNNQPQHF
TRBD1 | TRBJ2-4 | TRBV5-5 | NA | TGTGCCAGCAGCACCCGGACAGGGGTTAGAAACATTCAGTACTTC | CASSTRTGVRNIQYF
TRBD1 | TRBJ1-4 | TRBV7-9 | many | TGTGCCAGCAGCACCGGGACAGGGGAAGAAAAACTGTTTTTT | CASSTGTGEEKLFF
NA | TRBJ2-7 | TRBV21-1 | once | TGTGCCAGCAGCCGTCCGGGACTAGCGGGGGGGCGATCCCACGAGCAGTACTTC | CASSRPGLAGGRSHEQYF
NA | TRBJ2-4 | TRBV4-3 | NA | TGCGCCAGCAGCCAAGAGGGGGGGCTTGGAAACATTCAGTACTTC | CASSQEGGLGNIQYF
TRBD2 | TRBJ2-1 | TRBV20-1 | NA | TGCAGTGCTAGCCCCGGGACTAGCGACAGCAATGAGCAGTTCTTC | CSASPGTSDSNEQFF
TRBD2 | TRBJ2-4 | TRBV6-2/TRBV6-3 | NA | TGTGCCAGCAGTTACTCGATGGCAGCGCGGGAGCAGTACTTC | CASSYSMAAREQYF
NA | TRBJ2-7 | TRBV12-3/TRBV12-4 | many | TGTGCCAGCAGTTTAAGTTGGGCCTACGAGCAGTACTTC | CASSLSWAYEQYF